The clone carrying this TCR beta chain was counted a single time. The antigen remains undetermined. TCRdb keeps only in-frame clones here, not all; method: immunoSEQ multiplex PCR. Altogether about 140,000 clones are present, 85% to 95% being singletons, with the ten largest covering approximately 1.5%. This CDR3 comprises 14 residues. J gave up 1 base and V 6 bases, and 5 bases lay outside the gene matches. The germline V gene encodes CDR1 MNHNY and CDR2 SVGAGI (reference sequence). The data derive from a study of CD4+ T cells in melanoma. General study findings and limits: In melanoma, neoantigen-specific CD4+ T cells reportedly differed in differentiation state. A reported correlation linked neoantigen-specific CD4+ T cells to CD8+, macrophage and B cell function.

The origin of this receptor is a human donor with melanoma. V gene TRBV6-6 combines with J gene TRBJ1-2; 7 bases align to TRBD1. The chain's CDR3 is CASRGQRLNYGYTF. Here the CDR3 DNA reads TGTGCCAGCAGGGGACAGAGACTTAACTATGGCTACACCTTC.